This paragraph covers one TCR beta chain sequence. The antigen is unknown. The record originates from a study of T cell responses to AZD1222 COVID-19 vaccine. Study-wide background: Second-dose timings of about 4 or about 12 weeks were pooled.

Findings and limits, study-wide: Close to half of all spike-specific TCRs reportedly target regions of the variants that are unmutated. With dominance at 160-218 and 743-854, vaccine-associated CD4 TCRs spanned spike. Among the donors, most were white British and more were female, and clonal diversity was possibly underestimated.

Produced via immunoSEQ multiplex PCR; TCRdb's table is partial and in-frame only. The sample contains about 90,000 clones, about 86% of which appear only once. CDR1 is MNHEY and CDR2 is SMNVEV in the germline V gene (reference sequence). Losses at the gene ends were 4 bases for V and 0 bases for J; bases not matched to a gene: 8. The CDR3 has 17 amino acids. The sequence derives from an adult in good health. The rearrangement joins TRBV27 to TRBJ1-5, with TRBD1 matching over 8 bases. This material consisted of peripheral blood, taken on day 0 of AZD1222 vaccination. In DNA, the CDR3 is TGTGCCAGCAGTTCACGGACAGGGCTCTATAGCAATCAGCCCCAGCATTTT. Its protein is CASSSRTGLYSNQPQHF.